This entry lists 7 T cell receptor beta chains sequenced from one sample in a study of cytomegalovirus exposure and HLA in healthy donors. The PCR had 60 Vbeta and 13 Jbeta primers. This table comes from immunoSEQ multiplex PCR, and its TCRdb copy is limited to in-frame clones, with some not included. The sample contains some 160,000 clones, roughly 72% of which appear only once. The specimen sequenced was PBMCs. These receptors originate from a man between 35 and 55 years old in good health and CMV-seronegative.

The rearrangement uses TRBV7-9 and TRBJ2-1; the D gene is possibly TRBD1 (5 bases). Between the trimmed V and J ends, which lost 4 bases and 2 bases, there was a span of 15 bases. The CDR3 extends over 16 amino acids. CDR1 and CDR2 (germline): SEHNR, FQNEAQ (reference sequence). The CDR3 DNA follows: TGTGCCAGCAGCTCAATAGACAGATTTCCCTACAATGAGCAGTTCTTC. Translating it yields CASSSIDRFPYNEQFF.

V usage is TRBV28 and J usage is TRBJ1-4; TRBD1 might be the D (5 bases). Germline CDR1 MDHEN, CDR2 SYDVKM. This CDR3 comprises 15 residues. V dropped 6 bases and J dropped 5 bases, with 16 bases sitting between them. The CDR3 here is CASSAWGGRNEKLFF. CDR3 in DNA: TGTGCCAGCAGCGCGTGGGGCGGGAGGAATGAAAAACTGTTTTTT.

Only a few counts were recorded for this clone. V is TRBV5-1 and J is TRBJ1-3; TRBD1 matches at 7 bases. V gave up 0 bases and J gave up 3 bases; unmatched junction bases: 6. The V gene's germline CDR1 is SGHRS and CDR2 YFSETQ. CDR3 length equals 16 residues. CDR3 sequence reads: CASSLAGTDLGNTIYF. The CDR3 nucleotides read TGCGCCAGCAGCTTGGCCGGGACAGACCTTGGAAACACCATATATTTT.

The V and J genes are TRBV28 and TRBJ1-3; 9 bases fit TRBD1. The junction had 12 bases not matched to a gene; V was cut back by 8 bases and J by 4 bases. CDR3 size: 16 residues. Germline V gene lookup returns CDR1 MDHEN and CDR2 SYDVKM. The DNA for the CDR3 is TGTGCCAGCGTGCCTTCACAGGGGGCTGGGGGAAACACCATATATTTT. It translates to CASVPSQGAGGNTIYF.

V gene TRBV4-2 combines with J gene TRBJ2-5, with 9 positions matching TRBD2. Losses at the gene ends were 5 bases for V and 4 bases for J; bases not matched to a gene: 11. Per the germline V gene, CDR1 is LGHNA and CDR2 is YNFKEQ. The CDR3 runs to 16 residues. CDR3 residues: CASSTSPGRGGETQYF. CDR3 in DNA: TGTGCCAGCAGCACTTCCCCTGGGCGGGGGGGAGAGACCCAGTACTTC.

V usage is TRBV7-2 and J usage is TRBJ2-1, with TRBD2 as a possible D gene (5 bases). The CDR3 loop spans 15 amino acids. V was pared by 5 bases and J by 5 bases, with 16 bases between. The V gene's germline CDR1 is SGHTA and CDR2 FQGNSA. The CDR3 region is CASSRLRTGDNEQFF. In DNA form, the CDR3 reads TGTGCCAGCAGCAGATTGCGGACTGGGGACAATGAGCAGTTCTTC. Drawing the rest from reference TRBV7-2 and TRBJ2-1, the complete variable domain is GAGVSQSPSNKVTEKGKDVELRCDPISGHTALYWYRQSLGQGLEFLIYFQGNSAPDKSGLPSDRFSAERTGGSVSTLTIQRTQQEDSAVYLCASSRLRTGDNEQFFGPGTRLTVL.

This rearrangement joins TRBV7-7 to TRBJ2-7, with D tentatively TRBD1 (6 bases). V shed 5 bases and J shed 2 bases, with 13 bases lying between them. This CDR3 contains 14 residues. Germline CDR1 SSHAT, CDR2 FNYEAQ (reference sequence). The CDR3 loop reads CASSQGEGAYEQYF. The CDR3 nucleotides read TGTGCCAGCAGCCAGGGTGAGGGGGCCTACGAGCAGTACTTC.